One sample yielded the 2 T cell receptor beta chains listed below, sequenced in a study of TIL therapy for anti-PD-1-resistant metastatic lung cancer. Time point noted: pre-treatment sample, taken before nivolumab and TIL therapy. Sequencing used immunoSEQ v3. The table came from immunoSEQ multiplex PCR; TCRdb's copy has only in-frame clones and leaves some out. The repertoire has tens of thousands of clones, around 81% of them found once; the top ten carry under 7.5%. Here the sequenced sample was blood, taken at baseline. The source of these receptors is a person between 25 and 80 years old with non-small cell lung cancer.

This clone was recorded once. V and J are TRBV29-1 and TRBJ1-3; no firm D call. V was clipped by 7 bases and J by 4 bases, with 14 bases between them. The CDR3 is 13 amino acids. Germline CDR1 SQVTM, CDR2 ANQGSEA. CDR3 sequence reads: CSGRSGSGNTIYF. The CDR3 DNA is TGCAGCGGTAGAAGCGGGTCGGGAAACACCATATATTTT. The full variable domain, its missing parts supplied by reference TRBV29-1 and TRBJ1-3, is SAVISQKPSRDICQRGTSLTIQCQVDSQVTMMFWYRQQPGQSLTLIATANQGSEATYESGFVIDKFPISRPNLTFSTLTVSNMSPEDSSIYLCSGRSGSGNTIYFGEGSWLTVV.

This clone was seen a single time. The V gene is TRBV19, the J gene TRBJ1-1; possible D gene TRBD1, 5 bases. V dropped 6 bases and J dropped 0 bases, with 11 bases sitting between them. The CDR3 totals 14 residues. Germline V gene lookup returns CDR1 LNHDA and CDR2 SQIVND (reference sequence). For the CDR3, the DNA is TGTGCCAGTAGAGATCAGGGAATGAACACTGAAGCTTTCTTT. Translating gives CASRDQGMNTEAFF.